This T cell receptor beta chain was found in a study of regulatory T cells in long-lasting Graves disease. V gave up 2 bases and J gave up 7 bases, with 6 bases separating them. Germline-derived CDR1 and CDR2 are MNHEY and SMNVEV (reference sequence). The CDR3 spans 12 residues. The sample's time point: newly diagnosed GD, antithyroid drugs for less than 3 months. RNA isolated from PBMCs was used to make the TCR library. This clonotype occurred many times. Library construction for TCR beta used iRepertoire HTBI primers and Arm-PCR of CDR3 regions. A single record per CDR3 protein comes from TCRdb applying MiXCR to the multiplex PCR reads. The sample contains about 620,000 distinct CDR3 sequences, about 16% of which appear only once. Another study also made use of these data, one on T cells in Graves' hyperthyroidism and ophthalmopathy.

The clonotype originates from a woman in her 30s with Graves disease. V is TRBV27 and J is TRBJ2-1, with D unresolved. The sequences come from peripheral blood mononuclear cells (PBMCs), collected at new diagnosis, from a patient treated with antithyroid drugs. The CDR3 coding sequence is TGTGCCAGCAGTTTAAGGCATAATGAGCAGTTCTTC. This gives the protein CASSLRHNEQFF.